Shown below are 11 T cell receptor beta chains from a single sample sequenced in a study of control samples from healthy donors and cancer patients. The protocol was immunoSEQ multiplex PCR, while the TCRdb copy is restricted to in-frame clones and leaves out a portion. The repertoire holds tens of thousands of clones, with around 90% as singletons. The sequenced material came from PBMCs. The receptors were sampled from a woman between 40 and 50 years old with head and neck cancer.

V gene TRBV28 combines with J gene TRBJ1-1; TRBD1 agrees at 7 bases. The CDR3 sequence is 14 residues long. Germline V gives CDR1 MDHEN, CDR2 SYDVKM. With V trimmed by 4 bases and J by 1 base, 3 bases remained unmatched. The CDR3 spells CASSSGQPNTEAFF. The CDR3, as DNA: TGTGCCAGCAGTTCGGGACAGCCGAACACTGAAGCTTTCTTT.

Only one count was recorded for this clone. The rearrangement uses TRBV11-3 and TRBJ2-3, with a possible D match to TRBD2 (6 bases). CDR1 is SGHNT, CDR2 YENEEA, per germline. V lost 1 base and J 5 bases, leaving 7 bases between the germline ends. CDR3 length: 13 residues. As DNA, the CDR3 is TGTGCCAGCAGCTTAGCGGAGGGAGATACGCAGTATTTT. This encodes CASSLAEGDTQYF.

The chain uses TRBV7-2 and TRBJ1-5; 10 positions match TRBD1. CDR1 SGHTA and CDR2 FQGNSA come from the germline V gene. This CDR3 is built from 13 residues. V shed 3 bases and J 11 bases; nucleotides not matched to a gene: 4. The CDR3 DNA reads as TGTGCCAGCAGCTTGGGGACAGGGGAGGCCCAGCATTTT. Its translation is CASSLGTGEAQHF. Full variable domain (missing parts from reference TRBV7-2 and TRBJ1-5): GAGVSQSPSNKVTEKGKDVELRCDPISGHTALYWYRQSLGQGLEFLIYFQGNSAPDKSGLPSDRFSAERTGGSVSTLTIQRTQQEDSAVYLCASSLGTGEAQHFGDGTRLSIL.

The chain employs TRBV7-8 and TRBJ1-4, with 7 bases lining up with TRBD1. The CDR3 runs 14 residues. Germline V gene sequence: CDR1 SGHVS, CDR2 FQNEAQ. V lost 1 base, J lost 8 bases, and 4 bases stayed unmatched. CDR3 region: CASSLVLDREKLFF. The DNA for the CDR3 is TGTGCCAGCAGCTTAGTTCTGGACAGGGAAAAACTGTTTTTT.

The chain joins TRBV5-1 to TRBJ2-1; 11 positions agree with TRBD2. Germline CDR1 reads SGHRS; CDR2 reads YFSETQ. This CDR3 has 18 residues. V lost 7 bases to trimming and J lost 0 bases; unmatched junction nucleotides: 12. The CDR3 coding sequence is TGCGCCAGCGCCTCTACCAAGACTAGCGGGACCTCCTACAATGAGCAGTTCTTC. Its protein product is CASASTKTSGTSYNEQFF. Drawing the rest from reference TRBV5-1 and TRBJ2-1, the complete variable domain is KAGVTQTPRYLIKTRGQQVTLSCSPISGHRSVSWYQQTPGQGLQFLFEYFSETQRNKGNFPGRFSGRQFSNSRSEMNVSTLELGDSALYLCASASTKTSGTSYNEQFFGPGTRLTVL.

The chain combines TRBV27 with TRBJ1-1; no clear D. Trimming removed 4 bases from V and 5 bases from J, with 11 bases in between. The CDR3 covers 13 residues. The germline gives CDR1 MNHEY, CDR2 SMNVEV (reference sequence). This chain's CDR3 is CASSSGIRTEAFF. The CDR3 DNA sequence: TGTGCCAGCAGTTCCGGGATCCGGACTGAAGCTTTCTTT.

The J gene is TRBJ1-1, the V gene TRBV27, with D maybe TRBD1 (6 bases). CDR3 length: 16 amino acids. CDR1 and CDR2 (germline): MNHEY, SMNVEV (reference sequence). Trimming took off 5 bases at V and 3 bases at J, with 19 bases between the two ends. This chain's CDR3 is CASSPRHREGYTEAFF. The CDR3 DNA reads TGTGCCAGCAGTCCCCGTCACAGGGAGGGGTACACTGAAGCTTTCTTT.

The chain has TRBV7-9 and TRBJ2-7; 7 bases are a match to TRBD1. Germline trimming cut 5 bases from V and 5 bases from J; bases unmatched to any gene: 0. This CDR3 is 11 amino acids long. Germline V CDR1 and CDR2: SEHNR, FQNEAQ (reference sequence). The CDR3 region is CASSDRDEQYF. The CDR3 nucleotides are TGTGCCAGCAGCGACAGGGACGAGCAGTACTTC.

The rearrangement joins TRBV27 to TRBJ1-2, with D perhaps matching TRBD1 (6 bases). The V and J ends lost 2 bases and 7 bases respectively, with 11 bases between them. Looked up from germline, CDR1 is MNHEY and CDR2 is SMNVEV (reference sequence). The CDR3 sequence is 13 residues long. The CDR3 DNA sequence: TGTGCCAGCAGTTTAGCAGGGGCGAGTGGCTACACCTTC. It codes for CASSLAGASGYTF.

V gene TRBV30 combines with J gene TRBJ2-3; maybe TRBD2 (6 bases). CDR3 length: 14 residues. Trimming took off 2 bases at V and 5 bases at J, with 14 bases between the two ends. The germline V gene has CDR1 GTSNPN and CDR2 SVGIG (reference sequence). CDR3 protein: CAWSTRDRIDTQYF. Here the CDR3 DNA reads TGTGCCTGGAGTACGCGGGACCGCATAGATACGCAGTATTTT.

The chain couples TRBV30 to TRBJ1-3; 7 bases agree with TRBD1. The V gene's germline CDR1 is GTSNPN and CDR2 SVGIG (reference sequence). Trimming removed 0 bases from V and 4 bases from J; junction bases left unmatched: 3. The length of the CDR3 is 14 residues. CDR3 amino acids: CAWSVRDRGNTIYF. CDR3 coding DNA: TGTGCCTGGAGTGTACGGGACAGAGGAAACACCATATATTTT.